This paragraph covers one T cell receptor (beta chain) sequence. Its target antigen remains unknown. Base qualities are missing; no much larger clone stands one base away. This sample is drawn from a study of shared clonotypes between healthy human individuals (TCRdb year 2020). With respect to the entire study: Two women and a few men aged 18 to 49 years were included in the cohort. For each donor, CD4 naive and CD4 memory were each run on three plates, CD8 naive on two plates, and CD8 memory on one plate. The study deeply sequenced blood TCR repertoires of about 5 healthy adults to estimate repertoire size and the extent of clonotype sharing between individuals. To increase sequencing depth and limit assay-specific biases, TCR repertoire library preparation and sequencing were carried out by different laboratories using diverse techniques. Each donor's leukapheresis produced roughly between roughly 0.85 and 10 billion PBMCs.

Donors were healthy HIV-negative adults with no recently reported acute infections or vaccinations. All donors were Caucasian adults living in Nashville, Tennessee, USA. CD4+ T cells were enriched by magnetic negative selection, after which naive cells were positively selected on CD45RA and the negative fraction was taken as the memory subset. Blood was obtained by leukapheresis, after which PBMCs were separated by Ficoll-Histopaque density gradient centrifugation and cryopreserved in liquid nitrogen vapor phase. Analytical flow cytometry was used to check the purity and quantity of each magnetically sorted T cell population. Genomic DNA was isolated from every sorted fraction and measured by UV absorbance on a Nanodrop 2000c. TCR CDR3 regions were amplified from genomic DNA by multiplex PCR using the deep immunoSEQ assay. Genomic DNA extracted from each cell subset was distributed evenly over all wells of several immunoSEQ 96-well plates, and each plate served as one replicate. Each replicate PCR for sorted subsets received roughly 0.2 ug genomic DNA, equal to tens of thousands of T cell genomes. The purified libraries were quantified using a Qubit 3.0 fluorometer, sized with a Bioanalyzer 2100, and then quantified again using the KAPA Library Quantification kit. Every immunoSEQ 96-well plate was sequenced on a separate single-read 150-cycle Illumina NextSeq 550 flow cell. Regarding the original processing steps: Because the immunoSEQ output included only junctional sequences and no quality scores, the filtering could not be the same as the filtering used for full-length reads. To assign V/J genes and CDR3, sequences were annotated using PyIR, a Python wrapper for IgBLAST v1.9, with IMGT germline references. Reads were filtered out if the reads had weak V/J assignments (E-value above 1e-6), no CDR3, stop codons, out-of-frame junctions, or ambiguous translated residues. V3J clonotypes were defined as sequences sharing an identical inferred V gene, J gene, and CDR3 amino acid sequence. Percentage overlap between repertoires was calculated by dividing the number of shared unique clonotypes by the size of the smaller repertoire. Richness of each repertoire was evaluated using RTK rarefaction, the Chao1 estimator, and Recon v2.1 estimates of unobserved clonotypes. Generation probabilities were computed with OLGA for all TCRbeta clonotypes obtained by the gDNA method from a few donors. Sourced from immuneACCESS, this table was stored by TCRdb with only in-frame sequences that have V and J called. A share of the clones is absent; for the studies checked, an unresolved V gene accounts for under half, and the remainder has no known explanation. D and trimming were read from the DNA, whereas the V and J calls and clone size are those reported in that table. The table for this sample lists some 1.1 million clones; 60% to 85% of them were counted only once. The ten largest clones take up over 0.8% of the sample.

The study at large found these results: Based on pairwise subsampling, the degree of clonotype sharing among donors was expected to be affected by sequencing depth. Sampling was limited to blood, and TCR repertoires in tissue likely differ from TCR repertoires in blood. Compared with non-shared clonotypes, clonotypes shared by all four sorted-subset donors had higher generation probabilities. Even with the large sequencing depth, rarefaction of the sorted-subset datasets indicated that sequencing was incomplete. Because the study included only a small number of donors, the genetic and exposure-history diversity represented was limited. Naive subsets generally had larger estimated clonotype richness than memory subsets did. When a few donors were compared, the shared fraction of clonotypes was about 5% for naive CD4, 3.5% to 4% for naive CD8, 2.3% for memory CD4, and 0.35% to 0.5% for memory CD8.

The material sequenced was memory CD4+ T cells from PBMCs. The cell subset or site label, read with the paper, signifies: CD45RA-negative fraction. This receptor was identified in a man younger than 35 in good health. Some clones in this sample may be carry-over from other donors' samples.

The DNA reads as follows: TGTGCCAGCAGCGAAAGAGGACTATCCTACGAGCAGTACTTC. Its product reads: CASSERGLSYEQYF. The sequence joins TRBV7-2 to TRBJ2-7, and the D gene may be TRBD2, 6 bases matching. V and J lose 5 bases and 1 base, and a span of 12 bases separates them. CDR1 and CDR2 are drawn from the germline V gene: SGHTA, FQGNSA. The CDR3 spans 14 residues, from the cysteine through the phenylalanine. Only the CDR3 portion is preserved as DNA: 42 bases, with reading frame beginning at the first base.